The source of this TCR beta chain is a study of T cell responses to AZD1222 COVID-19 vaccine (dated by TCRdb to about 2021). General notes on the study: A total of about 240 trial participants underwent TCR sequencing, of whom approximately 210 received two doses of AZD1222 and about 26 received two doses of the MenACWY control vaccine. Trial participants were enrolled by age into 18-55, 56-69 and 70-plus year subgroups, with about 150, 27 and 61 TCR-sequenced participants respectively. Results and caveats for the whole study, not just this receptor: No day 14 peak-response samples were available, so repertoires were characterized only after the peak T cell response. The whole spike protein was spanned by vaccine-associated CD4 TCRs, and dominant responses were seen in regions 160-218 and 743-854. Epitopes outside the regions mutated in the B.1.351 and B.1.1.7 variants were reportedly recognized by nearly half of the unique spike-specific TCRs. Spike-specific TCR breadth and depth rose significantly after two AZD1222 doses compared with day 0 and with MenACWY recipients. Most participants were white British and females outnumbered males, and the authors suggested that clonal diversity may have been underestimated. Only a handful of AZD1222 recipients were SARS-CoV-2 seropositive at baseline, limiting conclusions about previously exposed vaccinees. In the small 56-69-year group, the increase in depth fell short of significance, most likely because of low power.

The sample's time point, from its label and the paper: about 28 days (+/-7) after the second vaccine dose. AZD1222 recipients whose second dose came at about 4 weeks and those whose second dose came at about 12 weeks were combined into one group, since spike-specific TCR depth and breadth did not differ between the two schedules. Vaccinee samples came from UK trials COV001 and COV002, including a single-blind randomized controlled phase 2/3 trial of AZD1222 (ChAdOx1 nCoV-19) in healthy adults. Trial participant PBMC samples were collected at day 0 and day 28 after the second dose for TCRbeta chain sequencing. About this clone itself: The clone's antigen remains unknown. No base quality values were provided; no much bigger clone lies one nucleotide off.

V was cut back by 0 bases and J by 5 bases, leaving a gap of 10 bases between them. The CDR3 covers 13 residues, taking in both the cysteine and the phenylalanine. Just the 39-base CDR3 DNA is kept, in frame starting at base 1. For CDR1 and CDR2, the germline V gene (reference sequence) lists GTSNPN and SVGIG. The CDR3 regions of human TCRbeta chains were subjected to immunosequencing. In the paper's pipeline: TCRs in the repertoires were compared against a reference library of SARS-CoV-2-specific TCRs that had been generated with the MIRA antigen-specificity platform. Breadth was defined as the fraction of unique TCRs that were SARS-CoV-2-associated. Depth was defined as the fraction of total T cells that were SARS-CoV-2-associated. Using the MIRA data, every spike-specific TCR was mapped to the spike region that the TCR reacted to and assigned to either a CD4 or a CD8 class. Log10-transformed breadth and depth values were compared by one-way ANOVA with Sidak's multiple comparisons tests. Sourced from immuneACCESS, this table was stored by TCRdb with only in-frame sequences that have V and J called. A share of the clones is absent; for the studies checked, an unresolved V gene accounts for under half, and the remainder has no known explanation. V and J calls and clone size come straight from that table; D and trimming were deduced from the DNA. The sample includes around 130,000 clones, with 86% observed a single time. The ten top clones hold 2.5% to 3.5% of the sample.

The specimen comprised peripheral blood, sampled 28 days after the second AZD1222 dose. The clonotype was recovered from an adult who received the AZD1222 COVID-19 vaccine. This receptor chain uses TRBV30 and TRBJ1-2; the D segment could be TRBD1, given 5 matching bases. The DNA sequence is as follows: TGTGCCTGGAGTGTTGGGGCGGCTTATGGCTACACCTTC. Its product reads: CAWSVGAAYGYTF.